These 31 T cell receptor beta chains were sequenced from one sample in a study of blood T cell repertoires in COVID-19. Using immunoSEQ multiplex PCR, the repertoire was profiled, and TCRdb retains in-frame clones only, with some absent. The table includes 76,000 or so clones, less than 90% detected once. The material sequenced was peripheral blood. The receptors come from a man older than 75 in a cohort sampled during active COVID-19.

The rearrangement uses TRBV3-1 (or the pseudogene TRBV3-2) and TRBJ2-7; 7 bases match TRBD1. CDR1 and CDR2 from the germline V gene are LGHDT and YNNKEL (reference sequence). The CDR3 is 15 amino acids. V lost 3 bases and J lost 5; bases outside the gene matches: 10. The CDR3 here is CASSQRGPGLDEQYF. The CDR3 nucleotides read TGTGCCAGCAGCCAGAGGGGGCCAGGACTGGACGAGCAGTACTTC.

The chain joins TRBV19 to TRBJ1-1; 8 nucleotides align to TRBD1. The germline gives CDR1 LNHDA, CDR2 SQIVND (reference sequence). The CDR3 runs to 16 residues. V shed 3 bases, J shed 0 bases, and the junction held 6 bases outside the gene matches. The CDR3: CASSIIRTGLNTEAFF. As DNA, the CDR3 is TGTGCCAGTAGTATCATCAGGACAGGGTTGAACACTGAAGCTTTCTTT.

The chain joins TRBV3-1 (or the pseudogene TRBV3-2) to TRBJ2-7; 8 nucleotides agree with TRBD2. The ends lost 4 bases at V and 0 bases at J; junction bases unmatched: 2. The CDR3 loop spans 14 amino acids. Germline values: CDR1 LGHDT, CDR2 YNNKEL (reference sequence). The CDR3 DNA reads TGTGCCAGCAGCCCACTAGCGGTCTCCTACGAGCAGTACTTC. Its translation: CASSPLAVSYEQYF.

This chain links TRBV28 with TRBJ2-5, with TRBD1 matching 9 bases. The CDR3 is made up of 15 amino acids. Unmatched junction bases numbered 8, after V lost 5 bases and J lost 4 bases. Germline V gene lookup returns CDR1 MDHEN and CDR2 SYDVKM. The CDR3 coding sequence is TGTGCCAGCAGTCCGGACAGGGGTCAAGGAGAGACCCAGTACTTC. Its translation is CASSPDRGQGETQYF.

This sequence joins TRBV2 and TRBJ2-7; D call uncertain. The CDR3 totals 11 residues. The V gene's germline CDR1 is SNHLY and CDR2 FYNNEI. V lost 6 bases to trimming and J lost 2 bases, with 5 bases between them. The CDR3 sequence is CASSPAYEQYV. The CDR3 DNA follows: TGTGCCAGCAGCCCAGCCTACGAGCAGTACGTC.

The CDR3 sequence is CASSTQGIYGYTF. DNA of the CDR3: TGTGCCAGCAGCACACAGGGTATCTATGGCTACACCTTC. The chain combines TRBV12-3 or TRBV12-4 with TRBJ1-2; D perhaps matches TRBD1 (6 bases). This CDR3 is built from 13 residues. V was cut by 6 bases and J by 4 bases, with 12 bases left in between.

The chain couples TRBV5-5 to TRBJ1-5; D may be TRBD1 (5 bases). Germline loops: CDR1 SGHKS, CDR2 YYEKEE (reference sequence). V was clipped by 2 bases and J by 3 bases, with 9 bases between them. The CDR3 covers 14 residues. CDR3 DNA sequence: TGTGCCAGCAGCTTCGACAGCCTCAATCAGCCCCAGCATTTT. Protein sequence: CASSFDSLNQPQHF.

This chain links TRBV5-1 with TRBJ2-1; TRBD2 agrees at 7 bases. Germline CDR1 and CDR2: SGHRS and YFSETQ. J gave up 10 bases and V 1 base, and 11 bases lay outside the gene matches. The CDR3 runs 15 residues. The CDR3 DNA reads as TGCGCCAGCAGCTTGTCCCCCTTACTAGCGCGGGAGCAGTTCTTC. Its protein is CASSLSPLLAREQFF.

This clone was seen more than once but under ten times. The V call is TRBV7-9, the J call TRBJ1-1; possibly TRBD1 for D (5 bases). CDR1 and CDR2 from the germline V gene are SEHNR and FQNEAQ (reference sequence). This CDR3 contains 15 residues. V was shortened by 5 bases and J by 5 bases, with 18 bases between the two germline ends. In DNA form, the CDR3 reads TGTGCCAGCAGCCCAGCAACAGGAATGAGGACTGAAGCTTTCTTT. Translation: CASSPATGMRTEAFF.

This clone was seen a few times. The genes are TRBV3-1 (or the pseudogene TRBV3-2) and TRBJ1-6; the D is unclear. The CDR3 is 14 residues long. With 2 bases removed from V and 7 bases from J, the gap between germline ends came to 9 bases. CDR1 is LGHDT, CDR2 YNNKEL, per germline (reference sequence). CDR3 DNA: TGTGCCAGCAGCCAACAGGTAGAAAATTCACCCCTCCACTTT. Translated: CASSQQVENSPLHF.

V usage is TRBV27 and J usage is TRBJ1-5, with a weak D call TRBD1 (6 bases). V dropped 4 bases and J dropped 5 bases, with 9 bases sitting between them. Looked up from germline, CDR1 is MNHEY and CDR2 is SMNVEV (reference sequence). The CDR3 has 13 amino acids. CDR3 loop: CASSWDTDQPQHF. In DNA, the CDR3 is TGTGCCAGCAGTTGGGACACAGATCAGCCCCAGCATTTT.

CDR3 amino acids: CASSTTSGGYAKNIQYF. In DNA, the CDR3 is TGTGCCAGCAGTACGACTAGCGGGGGATATGCCAAAAACATTCAGTACTTC. The genes are TRBV27 and TRBJ2-4, with 12 bases identical to TRBD2. V shed 5 bases and J 1 base; nucleotides not matched to a gene: 6. This CDR3 has 17 amino acids. Germline CDR1 reads MNHEY; CDR2 reads SMNVEV (reference sequence).

The chain has TRBV11-3 and TRBJ2-3; 8 bases match TRBD2. With V trimmed by 7 bases and J by 2 bases, 11 bases remained unmatched. Germline V gives CDR1 SGHNT, CDR2 YENEEA. CDR3 length: 16 amino acids. CDR3 DNA sequence: TGTGCCAGCACCAGAAACCGGGGGGGACCCACAGATACGCAGTATTTT. This gives the protein CASTRNRGGPTDTQYF. Full variable domain (outside the CDR3, taken from reference TRBV11-3 and TRBJ2-3): EAGVVQSPRYKIIEKKQPVAFWCNPISGHNTLYWYLQNLGQGPELLIRYENEEAVDDSQLPKDRFSAERLKGVDSTLKIQPAELGDSAVYLCASTRNRGGPTDTQYFGPGTRLTVL.

This sequence joins TRBV7-7 and TRBJ2-1, with TRBD2 identical over 9 bases. The CDR3 consists of 13 residues. The V gene end was trimmed by 6 bases and the J gene end by 9 bases; junction bases not matched to a gene: 6. Germline V gene lookup returns CDR1 SSHAT and CDR2 FNYEAQ (reference sequence). The CDR3 is CASSLGLAGEQFF. The CDR3 bases are TGTGCCAGCAGTTTGGGACTAGCCGGTGAGCAGTTCTTC. The full variable domain, completed using reference TRBV7-7 and TRBJ2-1, is GAGVSQSPRYKVTKRGQDVTLRCDPISSHATLYWYQQALGQGPEFLTYFNYEAQPDKSGLPSDRFSAERPEGSISTLTIQRTEQRDSAMYRCASSLGLAGEQFFGPGTRLTVL.

The chain couples TRBV12-5 to TRBJ2-3, with TRBD2 matching 15 bases. Germline values: CDR1 LGHNT, CDR2 FRNRAP. Trimming at V came to 4 bases and at J to 3 bases, leaving 2 bases not matched to a gene. This CDR3 comprises 16 residues. Here the CDR3 DNA reads TGTGCTAGTGGTTGGACTAGCGGGGGGGGGACAGATACGCAGTATTTT. It codes for CASGWTSGGGTDTQYF. The whole variable domain, remainder taken from reference TRBV12-5 and TRBJ2-3, is DARVTQTPRHKVTEMGQEVTMRCQPILGHNTVFWYRQTMMQGLELLAYFRNRAPLDDSGMPKDRFSAEMPDATLATLKIQPSEPRDSAVYFCASGWTSGGGTDTQYFGPGTRLTVL.

The rearrangement links TRBV21-1 to TRBJ2-3; TRBD2, as called in the table, went unchecked against the DNA. TRBV21-1 constitutes a pseudogene. There are 17 residues in the CDR3. The CDR3 is CASSKGTRLATTDTQYF. CDR3 nucleotide sequence: TGTGCCAGCAGCAAAGGGACAAGACTAGCTACCACAGATACGCAGTATTTT.

The chain has TRBV28 and TRBJ1-5; D is possibly TRBD1 (6 bases). Trimming shortened V by 3 bases and J by 5 bases, and 14 bases separated the two germline ends. Germline V CDR1 and CDR2: MDHEN, SYDVKM. The CDR3 runs to 15 residues. The CDR3 sequence: CASSLIGGSDQPQHF. In DNA, the CDR3 is TGTGCCAGCAGTTTGATAGGGGGTTCGGATCAGCCCCAGCATTTT.

This clone came up once. The V call is TRBV12-3 or TRBV12-4, the J call TRBJ2-7, with TRBD1 matching over 9 bases. CDR3 length equals 13 residues. Losses at the gene ends were 5 bases for V and 5 bases for J; bases not matched to a gene: 4. The CDR3 region has the DNA TGTGCCAGCAGTGGGACAGGGTGGGACGAGCAGTACTTC. It encodes CASSGTGWDEQYF.

The chain employs TRBV29-1 and TRBJ2-7, with 12 bases fitting TRBD1. The CDR3 runs 13 residues. CDR1 is SQVTM and CDR2 is ANQGSEA in the germline V gene. The V gene end was trimmed by 6 bases and the J gene end by 6 bases; junction bases not matched to a gene: 6. CDR3 sequence (DNA): TGCAGCGTGCACGGGACAGGGGGCGGCGAGCAGTACTTC. Protein: CSVHGTGGGEQYF.

V gene TRBV6-6 combines with J gene TRBJ1-1; a possible D gene is TRBD1 (6 bases). This CDR3 spans 14 amino acids. From germline, CDR1 is MNHNY and CDR2 SVGAGI (reference sequence). V was trimmed by 6 bases and J by 1 base, leaving 12 bases between them. The DNA for the CDR3 is TGTGCCAGCAGAACCGGGACAAGGAACACTGAAGCTTTCTTT. Amino acid sequence: CASRTGTRNTEAFF.

In nucleotides, the CDR3 is TGTGCCAGCAGCGTAGGCATAGGGACAGGGAGCACAGATACGCAGTATTTT. Translated, it gives CASSVGIGTGSTDTQYF. The chain carries TRBV9 and TRBJ2-3, with 9 bases identical to TRBD1. The CDR3 sequence is 17 residues long. Trimming took 0 bases from V and 0 from J; bases not matched to a gene: 5. Per the germline V gene, CDR1 is SGDLS and CDR2 is YYNGEE.

The chain combines TRBV6-5 with TRBJ1-5; 7 bases are shared with TRBD1. This CDR3 has 13 amino acids. Germline-derived CDR1 and CDR2 are MNHEY and SVGAGI. J lost 5 bases, V lost 4 bases, and 2 bases had no gene match. The CDR3 loop is CASSSDRDQPQHF. The CDR3 nucleotides read TGTGCCAGCAGTTCCGACAGGGATCAGCCCCAGCATTTT.

The chain carries TRBV2 and TRBJ2-1; 7 nucleotides align to TRBD2. Germline CDR1 is SNHLY and CDR2 is FYNNEI. Trimming at V came to 10 bases and at J to 8 bases, leaving 11 bases not matched to a gene. CDR3 size: 13 residues. The CDR3 loop reads CATALATVDEQFF. The CDR3 DNA reads TGTGCCACCGCACTAGCGACTGTCGATGAGCAGTTCTTC.

This clone was seen only once. The chain links TRBV7-2 to TRBJ2-7; possibly TRBD2 for D (5 bases). This CDR3 spans 14 amino acids. With 0 bases removed from V and 4 bases from J, the gap between germline ends came to 10 bases. CDR1 and CDR2 (germline): SGHTA, FQGNSA. CDR3 sequence (DNA): TGTGCCAGCAGCTTAGCCCTGGACTTTTACGAGCAGTACGTC. Amino acids: CASSLALDFYEQYV.

The chain employs TRBV29-1 and TRBJ1-2; 7 bases align to TRBD1. The J segment lost 4 bases and the V segment lost 6 bases, leaving 11 bases of the junction unmatched. Looked up from germline, CDR1 is SQVTM and CDR2 is ANQGSEA. There are 14 residues in the CDR3. CDR3 sequence reads: CSVTQSTGAYGYTF. CDR3 in DNA: TGCAGCGTGACACAATCAACAGGGGCCTATGGCTACACCTTC.

The V and J genes are TRBV19 and TRBJ2-6, with TRBD1 matching 9 bases. The V gene's germline CDR1 is LNHDA and CDR2 SQIVND (reference sequence). V trimming: 10 bases; J trimming: 1 base; junction bases outside the gene matches: 14. The CDR3 contains 18 residues. CDR3 in DNA: TGTGCCACCACAACCGGGACAGGGTTAAATTCTGGGGCCAACGTCCTGACTTTC. This sequence encodes CATTTGTGLNSGANVLTF.

The rearrangement uses TRBV6-6 and TRBJ2-2; 9 nucleotides match TRBD2. The CDR3 extends over 14 amino acids. The germline CDR1 and CDR2 sequences are MNHNY and SVGAGI (reference sequence). The junction had 2 bases not matched to a gene; V was cut back by 6 bases and J by 3 bases. CDR3 sequence reads: CASRTSGYTGELFF. The CDR3 bases are TGTGCCAGCAGGACTAGCGGTTACACCGGGGAGCTGTTTTTT.

The V call is TRBV7-8, the J call TRBJ2-1; no reliable D call. The CDR3 extends over 10 amino acids. V was cut by 1 base and J by 10 bases, with 2 bases left in between. CDR1 SGHVS and CDR2 FQNEAQ come from the germline V gene. CDR3 in DNA: TGTGCCAGCAGCTTAGTAGAGCAGTTCTTC. Translated: CASSLVEQFF.

The chain links TRBV24-1 to TRBJ2-5, with 9 bases lining up with TRBD2. The germline V gene encodes CDR1 KGHDR and CDR2 SFDVKD. The CDR3 is 15 amino acids. J was trimmed by 5 bases and V by 3 bases; bases with no gene match: 6. CDR3 region: CATSDPGTSLETQYF. The CDR3 nucleotides are TGTGCCACCAGTGATCCCGGGACTAGCCTTGAGACCCAGTACTTC.

The rearrangement joins TRBV7-8 to TRBJ1-6, with D tentatively TRBD1 (5 bases). From germline, CDR1 is SGHVS and CDR2 FQNEAQ. Trimming took off 2 bases at V and 8 bases at J, with 13 bases between the two ends. The CDR3 has 15 residues. CDR3 in DNA: TGTGCCAGCAGCTTATTTGTGGGGGGGGATTCACCCCTCCACTTT. This codes for CASSLFVGGDSPLHF.

The chain recombines TRBV6-2 or TRBV6-3 with TRBJ2-7; the D gene is possibly TRBD2 (6 bases). This CDR3 has 16 residues. CDR1 MNHEY and CDR2 SVGEGT come from the germline V gene. Trimming left V 2 bases short and J 4 bases short, with 18 bases between. The CDR3 spells CASSYPGVGQVYEQYV. In DNA form, the CDR3 reads TGTGCCAGCAGTTACCCGGGAGTGGGCCAGGTATACGAGCAGTACGTC.